This is a list of T cell receptor beta chains from one sample in a study of blood T cell repertoires in COVID-19. Assay: immunoSEQ multiplex PCR; the TCRdb copy retains only in-frame clones and omits some. The sample includes about 64,000 clones, more than 75% of them seen just once. Sequenced input: peripheral blood. These receptors were obtained from a human donor in a cohort sampled during active COVID-19. Each CDR3 is given with its conserved first and last residue. D genes are given only for firm matches. Clone size appears in some rows only: once, few, many, or a class for an expanded clone.

TRBJ1-3 | TRBV3-1/TRBV3-2 | NA | few | CASSPPDSSGNTIYF | TGTGCCAGCAGCCCGCCCGACAGTTCTGGAAACACCATATATTTT
TRBJ2-1 | TRBV24-1 | TRBD2 | NA | CATSDPGRGDNEQFF | TGTGCCACCAGTGATCCAGGGCGGGGGGACAATGAGCAGTTCTTC
TRBJ2-7 | TRBV5-1 | TRBD2 | once | CASSIGTSGGKRTYEQYF | TGCGCCAGCAGCATAGGGACTAGCGGGGGGAAACGAACCTACGAGCAGTACTTC
TRBJ1-5 | TRBV6-5 | NA | NA | CASSYAWNQPQHF | TGTGCCAGCAGTTACGCGTGGAATCAGCCCCAGCATTTT
TRBJ2-7 | TRBV19 | TRBD2 | NA | CASRKIAGGPEQYF | TGTGCCAGTAGGAAGATAGCGGGGGGGCCCGAGCAGTACTTC
TRBJ1-2 | TRBV28 | TRBD1 | NA | CASSLGTGGISGYTF | TGTGCCAGCAGTTTAGGGACAGGGGGCATCAGTGGCTACACCTTC
TRBJ1-2 | TRBV6-4 | TRBD1 | NA | CASSDGQGHGYTF | TGTGCCAGCAGTGATGGACAGGGTCATGGCTACACCTTC
TRBJ1-2 | TRBV3-1/TRBV3-2 | TRBD1 | NA | CASSQGTGAGYTF | TGTGCCAGCAGCCAAGGGACAGGGGCTGGCTACACCTTC
TRBJ1-2 | TRBV5-6 | NA | NA | CASSLSRTSGGYTF | TGTGCCAGCAGCTTATCTCGGACTTCGGGAGGCTACACCTTC
TRBJ2-7 | TRBV9 | TRBD1 | NA | CASSPRDRGWNEQYF | TGTGCCAGCAGCCCTCGGGACAGAGGGTGGAACGAGCAGTACTTC
TRBJ1-6 | TRBV12-3/TRBV12-4 | TRBD1 | NA | CASSSRQGFPLHF | TGTGCCAGCAGTTCCCGACAGGGTTTCCCCCTCCACTTT
TRBJ2-7 | TRBV29-1 | TRBD1 | NA | CSVVGQGSLEQYF | TGCAGCGTTGTGGGACAGGGATCTCTCGAGCAGTACTTC
TRBJ2-1 | TRBV9 | NA | NA | CASSVTEGSYNEQFF | TGTGCCAGCAGCGTAACCGAGGGCTCCTACAATGAGCAGTTCTTC
TRBJ1-4 | TRBV7-9 | NA | NA | CASSTTPGTTNEKLFF | TGTGCCAGCAGCACCACGCCGGGAACAACTAATGAAAAACTGTTTTTT
TRBJ1-4 | TRBV4-3 | NA | NA | CASSLTTGGTNEKLFF | TGCGCCAGCAGCCTCACGACCGGGGGAACTAATGAAAAACTGTTTTTT
TRBJ1-2 | TRBV19 | NA | NA | CASSLQASYGYTF | TGTGCCAGTAGTCTACAGGCTTCCTATGGCTACACCTTC
TRBJ2-7 | TRBV30 | NA | NA | CAWGSSYEQYF | TGTGCCTGGGGGAGCTCCTACGAGCAGTACTTC
TRBJ1-2 | TRBV29-1 | NA | NA | CSVQGGDFGYTF | TGCAGCGTCCAAGGGGGGGATTTTGGCTACACCTTC
TRBJ2-3 | TRBV30 | NA | few | CAWSAGRDIDTQYF | TGTGCCTGGAGTGCCGGCAGGGACATCGATACGCAGTATTTT
TRBJ2-1 | TRBV3-1/TRBV3-2 | NA | once | CASSQVGGQLYEQFF | TGTGCCAGCAGCCAAGTCGGGGGACAGCTCTATGAGCAGTTCTTC
TRBJ2-7 | TRBV3-1/TRBV3-2 | NA | NA | CASSQGPGSTYEQYF | TGTGCCAGCAGCCAAGGCCCGGGATCTACCTACGAGCAGTACTTC
TRBJ1-3 | TRBV7-8 | NA | once | CASSTAQGPSAGNTIYF | TGTGCCAGCAGCACCGCTCAGGGTCCGTCCGCTGGAAACACCATATATTTT